This TCR beta chain was captured by sequencing in a study of prognosis after radiotherapy for stage I lung cancer. Study background: From April 2018 through January 2019, patients with stage I non-small cell lung cancer were enrolled. Whole-study results and caveats: Reportedly, TRBV and TRBJ gene usage differed by presence of metastases in patients.

Amplicons of TCR beta CDR3 were generated from genomic DNA by two-round multiplex PCR. Specific primers for each TRBV and TRBJ gene were what first-round PCR used. TCRdb reprocessed the multiplex PCR reads via MiXCR and lists one record per CDR3 protein. The repertoire includes about 12,000 distinct CDR3 sequences, 45% to 65% of them detected once, and 20% to 25% sits in the top ten. Germline CDR1 and CDR2: MNHNS and SASEGT. V shed 8 bases and J 2 bases; nucleotides not matched to a gene: 11. This CDR3 has 15 residues. This clonotype appeared many times. The antigen is unknown. There were around 6.6 milliliters of peripheral blood drawn at each of two time points.

This clonotype was obtained from a donor over 45 with non-small cell lung cancer. This chain connects TRBV6-1 to TRBJ2-5; 7 nucleotides match TRBD1. The material sequenced was PBMCs, taken before or after stereotactic body radiation therapy (not recorded which). This CDR3 is CASGWSGQVQETQYF. For the CDR3, the DNA is TGTGCCAGCGGGTGGAGCGGACAGGTACAAGAGACCCAGTACTTC.